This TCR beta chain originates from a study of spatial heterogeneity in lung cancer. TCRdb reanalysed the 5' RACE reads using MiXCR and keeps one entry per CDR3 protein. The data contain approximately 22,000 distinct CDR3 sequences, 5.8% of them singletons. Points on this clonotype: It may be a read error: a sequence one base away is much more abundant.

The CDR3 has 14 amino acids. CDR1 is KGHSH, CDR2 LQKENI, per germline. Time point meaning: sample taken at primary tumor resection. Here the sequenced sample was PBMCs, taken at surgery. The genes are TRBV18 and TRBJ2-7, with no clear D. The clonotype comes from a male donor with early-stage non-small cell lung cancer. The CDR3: CVSSPSRNGYEQYF. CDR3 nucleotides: TGTGTCAGCTCACCATCGAGAAATGGCTACGAGCAGTACTTC.